Shown below are 17 T cell receptor beta chains from a single sample sequenced in a study of blood T cell repertoires in COVID-19. Measured with immunoSEQ multiplex PCR; TCRdb has only the in-frame clones, and not every one. The table shows some 130,000 clones, with about 89% occurring only once. The specimen sequenced was peripheral blood. The receptors come from a man aged 45-60 years with active COVID-19.

V and J are TRBV11-1 and TRBJ2-3; D call uncertain. The germline gives CDR1 SGHAT, CDR2 FQDESV (reference sequence). With 5 bases removed from V and 8 bases from J, the gap between germline ends came to 14 bases. This CDR3 is 13 amino acids long. DNA for the CDR3: TGTGCCAGCAGCAAGCCATCGATTGGTACGCAGTATTTT. This gives the protein CASSKPSIGTQYF.

This chain uses TRBV11-2 with TRBJ2-7; 10 nucleotides line up with TRBD2. J was trimmed by 0 bases and V by 1 base; bases with no gene match: 6. The CDR3 loop spans 17 amino acids. Germline loops: CDR1 SGHAT, CDR2 FQNNGV. CDR3 DNA: TGTGCCAGCAGCTTAGTCGTTAGCGGGGGGTACTCCTACGAGCAGTACTTC. It encodes CASSLVVSGGYSYEQYF.

This sequence joins TRBV12-3 or TRBV12-4 and TRBJ1-2, with TRBD1 as a possible D gene (5 bases). The CDR3 totals 13 residues. V lost 3 bases and J 3 bases, leaving 8 bases between the germline ends. Written as DNA, the CDR3 is TGTGCCAGCAGTTTTGGCAGGGACTATGGCTACACCTTC. This sequence encodes CASSFGRDYGYTF.

This chain joins TRBV7-2 and TRBJ2-1, with D possibly being TRBD2 (7 bases). There are 16 residues in the CDR3. Germline-derived CDR1 and CDR2 are SGHTA and FQGNSA. Trimming took 5 bases from V and 7 from J, leaving 21 bases between them. CDR3 region: CASSVVYWGGNNEQFF. In DNA, the CDR3 is TGTGCCAGCAGCGTAGTATATTGGGGGGGCAATAATGAGCAGTTCTTC.

The chain carries TRBV3-1 (or the pseudogene TRBV3-2) and TRBJ1-2; D not resolved. Germline V CDR1 and CDR2: LGHDT, YNNKEL (reference sequence). There are 14 residues in the CDR3. V was trimmed by 1 base and J by 4 bases, leaving 10 bases between them. The CDR3 sequence: CASSQGAPSYGYTF. CDR3 DNA sequence: TGTGCCAGCAGCCAAGGGGCACCGTCCTATGGCTACACCTTC.

This clone has more than one count but fewer than ten. The rearrangement uses TRBV7-6 and TRBJ2-2; 7 bases fit TRBD1. Unmatched junction bases numbered 11, after V lost 4 bases and J lost 6 bases. Germline values: CDR1 SGHVS, CDR2 FNYEAQ. CDR3 length: 16 residues. CDR3 sequence reads: CASSSTDRAGAGELFF. The CDR3 bases are TGTGCCAGCAGCTCTACAGACAGGGCAGGAGCCGGGGAGCTGTTTTTT.

The chain carries TRBV3-1 (or the pseudogene TRBV3-2) and TRBJ2-5; TRBD2 agrees at 12 bases. The trim removed 3 bases at V and 7 bases at J, leaving 6 bases unmatched. CDR1 LGHDT and CDR2 YNNKEL come from the germline V gene (reference sequence). The CDR3 spans 15 residues. The CDR3 DNA follows: TGTGCCAGCAGCCATCCGACTAGCGGGGGAGGGACCCAGTACTTC. Protein: CASSHPTSGGGTQYF.

About this clone itself: One junction end disagrees with the germline gene, perhaps due to a read error. The chain joins TRBV7-7 to TRBJ2-2, with a possible D match to TRBD2 (6 bases). Germline CDR1 reads SSHAT; CDR2 reads FNYEAQ (reference sequence). The CDR3 is 15 residues long. The CDR3 region is CASSSSGVGTGELFF. The CDR3 coding sequence is TGTGCTAGCAGCTCGTCGGGGGTTGGCACCGGGGAGCTGTTTTTT.

The CDR3 coding sequence is TGCGCCAGCAGCTTCACTAGCGGGGGGTACTACGAGCAGTACTTC. Residues: CASSFTSGGYYEQYF. The chain carries TRBV5-1 and TRBJ2-7; 12 nucleotides align to TRBD2. Per germline, CDR1 SGHRS and CDR2 YFSETQ. The trim removed 2 bases at V and 3 bases at J, leaving 3 bases unmatched. CDR3 length: 15 residues.

A note on this clone: Other nucleotide sequences in the sample specify the same CDR3. The rearrangement links TRBV9 to TRBJ1-4; 10 nucleotides align to TRBD1. The ends lost 2 bases at V and 5 bases at J; junction bases unmatched: 0. The V gene's germline CDR1 is SGDLS and CDR2 YYNGEE. This CDR3 region has 14 residues. As DNA, the CDR3 is TGTGCCAGCAGCGTGGACAGGGGGAATGAAAAACTGTTTTTT. Amino acid sequence: CASSVDRGNEKLFF.

The chain uses TRBV20-1 and TRBJ2-5; 13 nucleotides agree with TRBD2. J lost 1 base, V lost 3 bases, and 5 bases had no gene match. The CDR3 is made up of 16 amino acids. Per germline, CDR1 DFQATT and CDR2 SNEGSKA (reference sequence). The CDR3 DNA reads as TGCAGTGCTAGTCCGACTAGCGGGGGGTCCCAAGAGACCCAGTACTTC. Translated, it gives CSASPTSGGSQETQYF.

This clone has just one count. CDR3: CASSDQGAINSPLHF. Here the CDR3 DNA reads TGTGCCAGCAGTGATCAGGGGGCTATAAATTCACCCCTCCACTTT. V gene TRBV2 combines with J gene TRBJ1-6, with 8 positions matching TRBD1. The V gene's germline CDR1 is SNHLY and CDR2 FYNNEI. There are 15 residues in the CDR3. Trimming at V came to 3 bases and at J to 7 bases, leaving 5 bases not matched to a gene. Filled out from reference TRBV2 and TRBJ1-6, the complete variable domain reads EPEVTQTPSHQVTQMGQEVILRCVPISNHLYFYWYRQILGQKVEFLVSFYNNEISEKSEIFDDQFSVERPDGSNFTLKIRSTKLEDSAMYFCASSDQGAINSPLHFGNGTRLTVT.

This chain joins TRBV6-5 and TRBJ2-1, with TRBD2 matching 9 bases. Germline CDR1 and CDR2: MNHEY and SVGAGI. The CDR3 spans 14 residues. Germline trimming cut 5 bases from V and 4 bases from J; bases unmatched to any gene: 3. CDR3 nucleotide sequence: TGTGCCAGCAGTAGCAGCGGGGGGTACAATGAGCAGTTCTTC. Residues: CASSSSGGYNEQFF.

The V and J genes are TRBV3-1 (or the pseudogene TRBV3-2) and TRBJ2-3, with D possibly being TRBD2 (7 bases). This CDR3 region has 13 residues. Germline loops: CDR1 LGHDT, CDR2 YNNKEL (reference sequence). With 7 bases removed from V and 5 bases from J, the gap between germline ends came to 13 bases. The CDR3 DNA is TGTGCCAGCATTATGAGGGGGGGAGATACGCAGTATTTT. Amino acid sequence: CASIMRGGDTQYF.

V and J are TRBV4-3 and TRBJ2-1; possibly TRBD2 for D (5 bases). V was cut by 2 bases and J by 9 bases, with 17 bases left in between. CDR1 is LGHNA, CDR2 YSLEER, per germline. This CDR3 region has 15 residues. This CDR3 reads CASSQSSSDRGEQFF. The CDR3 DNA is TGCGCCAGCAGCCAATCGTCATCGGACCGGGGTGAGCAGTTCTTC.

The chain joins TRBV19 to TRBJ2-7, with D uncertain. This CDR3 contains 14 residues. V was shortened by 6 bases and J by 0 bases, with 12 bases between the two germline ends. Germline V gene data show CDR1 as LNHDA and CDR2 as SQIVND (reference sequence). CDR3 residues: CASRVAVTSYEQYF. The CDR3 coding sequence is TGTGCCAGTAGGGTGGCGGTTACCTCCTACGAGCAGTACTTC. Supplemented by reference TRBV19 and TRBJ2-7, the full variable domain reads DGGITQSPKYLFRKEGQNVTLSCEQNLNHDAMYWYRQDPGQGLRLIYYSQIVNDFQKGDIAEGYSVSREKKESFPLTVTSAQKNPTAFYLCASRVAVTSYEQYFGPGTRLTVT.

The chain recombines TRBV10-3 with TRBJ1-5; D might be TRBD1 (5 bases). Trimming stripped 0 bases from V and 0 bases from J, with 6 bases between. The CDR3 has 15 amino acids. Per the germline V gene, CDR1 is ENHRY and CDR2 is SYGVKD. This chain's CDR3 is CAISESGDSNQPQHF. CDR3 bases: TGTGCCATCAGTGAGTCAGGGGATAGCAATCAGCCCCAGCATTTT.